This record covers a single T cell receptor (beta chain). Antigen unknown. Assay: immunoSEQ multiplex PCR; the TCRdb copy retains only in-frame clones and omits some. This sample yields fewer than 90,000 clones, of which roughly 80% are seen a single time; about 1.1% belongs to the top ten. This sample is drawn from a study of OX40 agonist ivuxolimab in advanced cancers. On the study more broadly: The dose-escalation cohort had hepatocellular carcinoma, melanoma, renal cell or head and neck cancer.

Study-wide results and caveats: Determination of antigen specificity was not performed for the expanded peripheral T cells.

V lost 7 bases, J lost 3 bases, and 3 bases stayed unmatched. CDR1 is MDHEN and CDR2 is SYDVKM in the germline V gene. CDR3 length: 13 amino acids. The sequence was collected from an adult with an advanced solid tumor such as melanoma, head and neck, liver or kidney cancer. The input for sequencing was CD4+ or CD8+ T cells sorted from blood, taken in a trial of the OX40 agonist ivuxolimab. This rearrangement joins TRBV28 to TRBJ1-5; TRBD1 agrees at 7 bases. CDR3 region: CASIGQVNQPQHF. CDR3 sequence (DNA): TGTGCCAGCATCGGACAGGTCAATCAGCCCCAGCATTTT.